This is a list of T cell receptor beta chains from one sample in a study of OX40 agonist ivuxolimab in advanced cancers. Some clones are missing from TCRdb's copy, which holds only in-frame ones; the method was immunoSEQ multiplex PCR. In the table there are roughly 34,000 clones, about nine tenths of which are singletons. The input for sequencing was CD4+ or CD8+ T cells sorted from blood, taken in a trial of the OX40 agonist ivuxolimab. All receptors come from an adult with an advanced solid tumor such as melanoma, head and neck, liver or kidney cancer. CDR3s leave out the opening cysteine and the closing phenylalanine or tryptophan.

TRBJ1-1 | 10 | TRBV28 | ASRTGRDEAF
TRBJ2-7 | 9 | TRBV20-1 | SAPRLGSQY
TRBJ2-5 | 13 | TRBV4-2 | ASSQDPGLAGTQY
TRBJ2-5 | 14 | TRBV7-8 | ASSDGLAGVGETQY
TRBJ2-7 | 11 | TRBV9 | ASSVAGSYEQY
TRBJ1-5 | 13 | TRBV2 | ASSPDSGNNQPQH
TRBJ2-5 | 11 | TRBV5-1 | ASSPGSEETQY
TRBJ1-6 | 16 | TRBV6-4 | ASSDPLYAFGWNSPLH
TRBJ1-2 | 12 | TRBV28 | ASNFAGTENGYT
TRBJ1-4 | 12 | TRBV19 | ASSGTGRNEKLF
TRBJ1-1 | 14 | TRBV5-1 | ASSLELRGPNTEAF
TRBJ2-3 | 13 | TRBV10-3 | AIRPGTGPTDTQY
TRBJ1-1 | 11 | TRBV30 | AWNRQGPTEAF
TRBJ1-1 | 13 | TRBV7-9 | ASSFGDSLNTEAF
TRBJ2-5 | 10 | TRBV19 | ASSIGKETQY
TRBJ1-3 | 12 | TRBV6-5 | ASMLGAGGNTIY
TRBJ2-3 | 10 | TRBV7-9 | ASSLASSTQY
TRBJ2-3 | 13 | TRBV28 | ASSLIGRAPDTQY
TRBJ2-1 | 13 | TRBV2 | ASSGQGGSYNEQF
TRBJ2-1 | 11 | TRBV6-5 | ASSKTAGTRQF
TRBJ1-2 | 16 | TRBV19 | ASQPISTSRILGYGYT
TRBJ1-1 | 12 | TRBV12-5 | ASGLGIRDTEAF
TRBJ1-5 | 17 | TRBV28 | ASSSYKSRRAYSNQPQH
TRBJ2-1 | 12 | TRBV4-3 | ASSRRVNYNEQF
TRBJ1-4 | 12 | TRBV15 | ATSLRLTREKLF
TRBJ1-1 | 10 | TRBV6-5 | ASRRGNTEAF
TRBJ2-5 | 9 | TRBV5-1 | ASSWNRDEY
TRBJ1-2 | 11 | TRBV6-5 | ASRDGAYYGYT
TRBJ1-2 | 12 | TRBV7-9 | ASSFHEVRYGYT
TRBJ2-3 | 12 | TRBV5-1 | ASRRGGATDTQY
TRBJ2-7 | 13 | TRBV7-6 | ASSLVRTTSYEQY
TRBJ2-1 | 11 | TRBV7-9 | ASRRSSSNEQF
TRBJ2-2 | 14 | TRBV2 | ASSGDGAGYTGELF
TRBJ2-1 | 12 | TRBV19 | ASSTGTSGSGQF
TRBJ2-2 | 11 | TRBV7-2 | ASSPALTGELF
TRBJ2-7 | 9 | TRBV5-6 | ASSLTGAQY
TRBJ2-5 | 13 | TRBV5-1 | ASSLEPERWETQY
TRBJ2-5 | 12 | TRBV5-1 | ASSLSVSQETQY
TRBJ1-1 | 12 | TRBV11-2 | ASSPGRRGTEAF
TRBJ2-1 | 12 | TRBV11-2 | ASSPVGLNNEQF
TRBJ1-2 | 12 | TRBV6-6 | ASSYSSSNYGYT
TRBJ1-2 | 12 | TRBV2 | ASKTDDYYYGYT
TRBJ2-5 | 11 | TRBV15 | ATSREGRETQY
TRBJ1-2 | 9 | TRBV6-5 | ASKGTYGYT
TRBJ1-1 | 13 | TRBV18 | ASSPLPGPEPEAF
TRBJ2-1 | 13 | TRBV5-4 | ASSSSGTAYNEQF
TRBJ2-1 | 14 | TRBV9 | ASSVKAASQNNEQF
TRBJ2-7 | 14 | TRBV5-6 | ASSLGTSGPSYEQY
TRBJ2-3 | 11 | TRBV19 | ASSSQWGDTQY
TRBJ1-5 | 13 | TRBV4-1 | ASSKNGGAGQPQH
TRBJ1-4 | 13 | TRBV2 | ASSFTGTVNEKLF
TRBJ2-2 | 13 | TRBV5-1 | ASSHAVIDTGELF
TRBJ1-4 | 14 | TRBV2 | ASRGVATVELKELF
TRBJ2-3 | 13 | TRBV11-3 | ASSPRGDGTDTQY